A selection of T cell receptor beta chains follows, all from one sample in a study of beta chain features in type 1 diabetes. TCRdb keeps only in-frame clones here, not all; method: immunoSEQ multiplex PCR. Seen here are around 250,000 clones, 25% to 30% observed once, and the top ten hold under 5%. Sequencing was done on a sample of central memory CD4+ T cells from blood. The receptors stem from a man aged 25 to 40 in good health. The CDR3 runs from the conserved cysteine through the conserved F or W. D genes are given only for firm matches. Only some rows state a clone size, as once, few, many or a class for expanded clones.

v_call: TRBV2; j_call: TRBJ2-5; d_call: NA; clone_size: NA; cdr3_aa: CASSEVRGETQYF; cdr3_nt: TGTGCCAGCAGTGAAGTTCGGGGGGAGACCCAGTACTTC
v_call: TRBV29-1; j_call: TRBJ2-7; d_call: NA; clone_size: few; cdr3_aa: CSVDGMGPYEQYF; cdr3_nt: TGCAGCGTGGATGGCATGGGACCCTACGAGCAGTACTTC
v_call: TRBV4-3; j_call: TRBJ2-2; d_call: TRBD2; clone_size: NA; cdr3_aa: CASSALAGGPGGGELFF; cdr3_nt: TGCGCCAGCAGCGCCTTAGCGGGAGGCCCAGGGGGCGGGGAGCTGTTTTTT
v_call: TRBV28; j_call: TRBJ1-1; d_call: TRBD1; clone_size: NA; cdr3_aa: CATDRAHTEAFF; cdr3_nt: TGTGCCACCGACAGGGCCCACACTGAAGCTTTCTTT
v_call: TRBV28; j_call: TRBJ2-7; d_call: NA; clone_size: NA; cdr3_aa: CASSRGGSWSYEQYF; cdr3_nt: TGTGCCAGCAGCCGGGGCGGTAGCTGGTCCTACGAGCAGTACTTC
v_call: TRBV5-1; j_call: TRBJ2-3; d_call: TRBD2; clone_size: once; cdr3_aa: CASSAGTSGRTDTQYF; cdr3_nt: TGCGCCAGCAGCGCCGGGACTAGCGGGAGAACAGATACGCAGTATTTT
v_call: TRBV15; j_call: TRBJ2-1; d_call: NA; clone_size: NA; cdr3_aa: CATSRETPEQFF; cdr3_nt: TGTGCCACCAGCAGGGAGACCCCCGAGCAGTTCTTC
v_call: TRBV30; j_call: TRBJ2-1; d_call: NA; clone_size: many; cdr3_aa: CAWSVGGLYNEQFF; cdr3_nt: TGTGCCTGGAGTGTTGGCGGACTGTACAATGAGCAGTTCTTC
v_call: TRBV14; j_call: TRBJ2-1; d_call: NA; clone_size: few; cdr3_aa: CASSRTWTNEQFF; cdr3_nt: TGTGCCAGCAGCCGAACCTGGACCAATGAGCAGTTCTTC
v_call: TRBV30; j_call: TRBJ2-1; d_call: NA; clone_size: few; cdr3_aa: CAWSSTPGSNEQFF; cdr3_nt: TGTGCCTGGAGTTCGACCCCAGGGTCGAATGAGCAGTTCTTC
v_call: TRBV7-2; j_call: TRBJ2-1; d_call: TRBD2; clone_size: NA; cdr3_aa: CASSKSGTSAYNEQFF; cdr3_nt: TGTGCCAGCAGCAAATCCGGGACTAGCGCTTACAATGAGCAGTTCTTC
v_call: TRBV30; j_call: TRBJ2-7; d_call: NA; clone_size: few; cdr3_aa: CAWSVEHEQYF; cdr3_nt: TGTGCCTGGAGTGTAGAGCACGAGCAGTACTTC
v_call: TRBV29-1; j_call: TRBJ2-5; d_call: NA; clone_size: few; cdr3_aa: CSVGEEAQYF; cdr3_nt: TGCAGCGTTGGGGAAGAGGCCCAGTACTTC
v_call: TRBV10-3; j_call: TRBJ1-5; d_call: NA; clone_size: NA; cdr3_aa: CAISESRDQPQHF; cdr3_nt: TGTGCCATCAGTGAGTCACGAGATCAGCCCCAGCATTTT
v_call: TRBV5-6; j_call: TRBJ2-3; d_call: NA; clone_size: NA; cdr3_aa: CASSSLLSGTDTQYF; cdr3_nt: TGTGCCAGCAGTTCGCTCCTAAGCGGCACAGATACGCAGTATTTT
v_call: TRBV6-1; j_call: TRBJ2-5; d_call: NA; clone_size: NA; cdr3_aa: CASSGGANQETQYF; cdr3_nt: TGTGCCAGCAGTGGAGGGGCCAATCAAGAGACCCAGTACTTC
v_call: TRBV13; j_call: TRBJ2-7; d_call: TRBD1; clone_size: NA; cdr3_aa: CASSTRSGTDSYEQYF; cdr3_nt: TGTGCCAGCAGCACCCGCTCCGGGACAGACTCCTACGAGCAGTACTTC
v_call: TRBV27; j_call: TRBJ1-1; d_call: TRBD1; clone_size: few; cdr3_aa: CASSFPGGTEAFF; cdr3_nt: TGTGCCAGCAGTTTTCCAGGGGGCACTGAAGCTTTCTTT
v_call: TRBV29-1; j_call: TRBJ1-2; d_call: NA; clone_size: NA; cdr3_aa: CSVEDSTGPYGYTF; cdr3_nt: TGCAGCGTTGAAGATTCGACAGGCCCCTATGGCTACACCTTC
v_call: TRBV5-1; j_call: TRBJ2-5; d_call: NA; clone_size: NA; cdr3_aa: CASSLGDKETQYF; cdr3_nt: TGCGCCAGCAGCTTGGGTGACAAAGAGACCCAGTACTTC
v_call: TRBV2; j_call: TRBJ1-5; d_call: TRBD1; clone_size: few; cdr3_aa: CASSLNRGLSQPQHF; cdr3_nt: TGTGCCAGCAGTTTGAACAGGGGGCTCTCTCAGCCCCAGCATTTT
v_call: TRBV7-9; j_call: TRBJ1-1; d_call: NA; clone_size: NA; cdr3_aa: CASSRAVMNTEAFF; cdr3_nt: TGTGCCAGCAGCCGGGCGGTGATGAACACTGAAGCTTTCTTT
v_call: TRBV30; j_call: TRBJ1-1; d_call: NA; clone_size: NA; cdr3_aa: CAWNSMNTEAFF; cdr3_nt: TGTGCCTGGAACAGCATGAACACTGAAGCTTTCTTT
v_call: TRBV27; j_call: TRBJ2-3; d_call: TRBD2; clone_size: NA; cdr3_aa: CASSLGAGGADTQYF; cdr3_nt: TGTGCCAGCAGTTTAGGGGCGGGGGGCGCAGATACGCAGTATTTT
v_call: TRBV28; j_call: TRBJ1-5; d_call: NA; clone_size: few; cdr3_aa: CASSLAGGQPQHF; cdr3_nt: TGTGCCAGCAGTTTAGCAGGAGGCCAGCCCCAGCATTTT
v_call: TRBV6-5; j_call: TRBJ2-4; d_call: NA; clone_size: NA; cdr3_aa: CASSYGGSAKNIQYF; cdr3_nt: TGTGCCAGCAGTTATGGAGGGTCGGCCAAAAACATTCAGTACTTC
v_call: TRBV7-2; j_call: TRBJ2-7; d_call: TRBD1; clone_size: NA; cdr3_aa: CASSPGTGGKQYF; cdr3_nt: TGTGCCAGCAGCCCAGGGACAGGGGGAAAGCAGTACTTC
v_call: TRBV30; j_call: TRBJ2-2; d_call: NA; clone_size: few; cdr3_aa: CAWNVYTGELFF; cdr3_nt: TGTGCCTGGAATGTGTACACCGGGGAGCTGTTTTTT
v_call: TRBV7-9; j_call: TRBJ2-3; d_call: NA; clone_size: few; cdr3_aa: CASSFQGTDTQYF; cdr3_nt: TGTGCCAGCAGCTTTCAGGGTACAGATACGCAGTATTTT
v_call: TRBV7-9; j_call: TRBJ2-1; d_call: NA; clone_size: NA; cdr3_aa: CASSLWLDYNEQFF; cdr3_nt: TGTGCCAGCAGCTTGTGGCTAGATTACAATGAGCAGTTCTTC
v_call: TRBV19; j_call: TRBJ2-6; d_call: TRBD1; clone_size: few; cdr3_aa: CASRSTGEGANVLTF; cdr3_nt: TGTGCCAGTAGGTCTACAGGGGAAGGGGCCAACGTCCTGACTTTC
v_call: TRBV29-1; j_call: TRBJ2-7; d_call: NA; clone_size: NA; cdr3_aa: CSVGGNVREQYF; cdr3_nt: TGCAGCGTTGGAGGAAATGTGAGGGAGCAGTACTTC
v_call: TRBV7-9; j_call: TRBJ2-1; d_call: TRBD1; clone_size: NA; cdr3_aa: CASSFRRQGNEQFF; cdr3_nt: TGTGCCAGCAGCTTTCGGAGACAGGGCAATGAGCAGTTCTTC
v_call: TRBV7-9; j_call: TRBJ1-2; d_call: NA; clone_size: NA; cdr3_aa: CASSFKRDYGYTF; cdr3_nt: TGTGCCAGCAGCTTCAAGAGGGATTATGGCTACACCTTC
v_call: TRBV7-9; j_call: TRBJ2-3; d_call: NA; clone_size: many; cdr3_aa: CASSPQYDTQYF; cdr3_nt: TGTGCCAGCAGCCCTCAATACGATACGCAGTATTTT
v_call: TRBV6-5; j_call: TRBJ1-5; d_call: NA; clone_size: NA; cdr3_aa: CASADSNQPQHF; cdr3_nt: TGTGCCAGCGCGGATAGCAATCAGCCCCAGCATTTT
v_call: TRBV10-3; j_call: TRBJ2-1; d_call: TRBD2; clone_size: NA; cdr3_aa: CAISESPGRRFF; cdr3_nt: TGTGCCATCAGTGAGTCCCCCGGGAGGCGGTTCTTC
v_call: TRBV29-1; j_call: TRBJ2-5; d_call: TRBD1; clone_size: NA; cdr3_aa: CSVAPGQGAETQYF; cdr3_nt: TGCAGCGTTGCGCCGGGACAGGGGGCTGAGACCCAGTACTTC
v_call: TRBV7-2; j_call: TRBJ2-1; d_call: TRBD2; clone_size: NA; cdr3_aa: CASSPPSGGQSYNEQFF; cdr3_nt: TGTGCCAGCAGCCCCCCCAGCGGGGGTCAGTCCTACAATGAGCAGTTCTTC
v_call: TRBV23-1; j_call: TRBJ2-1; d_call: NA; clone_size: many; cdr3_aa: CASSQSFGIYSYNEQFF; cdr3_nt: TGCGCCAGCAGTCAATCGTTTGGAATTTACTCCTACAATGAGCAGTTCTTC
v_call: TRBV7-2; j_call: TRBJ2-7; d_call: NA; clone_size: NA; cdr3_aa: CASSPGTPAYEQYF; cdr3_nt: TGTGCCAGCAGTCCCGGGACGCCTGCCTACGAGCAGTACTTC
v_call: TRBV6-5; j_call: TRBJ2-7; d_call: TRBD2; clone_size: NA; cdr3_aa: CASRAGGGYEQYF; cdr3_nt: TGTGCCAGCAGGGCGGGAGGGGGCTACGAGCAGTACTTC
v_call: TRBV30; j_call: TRBJ1-3; d_call: NA; clone_size: many; cdr3_aa: CAWSTFSGNTIYF; cdr3_nt: TGTGCCTGGAGCACTTTCTCTGGAAACACCATATATTTT
v_call: TRBV5-4; j_call: TRBJ2-1; d_call: TRBD2; clone_size: NA; cdr3_aa: CASSLSGGSYNEQFF; cdr3_nt: TGTGCCAGCAGCTTGTCGGGGGGATCCTACAATGAGCAGTTCTTC
v_call: TRBV5-1; j_call: TRBJ1-1; d_call: TRBD1; clone_size: NA; cdr3_aa: CASSWGQGLNTEAFF; cdr3_nt: TGCGCCAGCAGCTGGGGACAGGGGCTAAACACTGAAGCTTTCTTT
v_call: TRBV18; j_call: TRBJ2-1; d_call: NA; clone_size: NA; cdr3_aa: CASSPLSGLSSYNEQFF; cdr3_nt: TGTGCCAGCTCCCCCTTATCGGGACTTTCATCCTACAATGAGCAGTTCTTC
v_call: TRBV19; j_call: TRBJ2-6; d_call: TRBD1; clone_size: NA; cdr3_aa: CASSPWDSDFSGANVLTF; cdr3_nt: TGTGCCAGTAGTCCCTGGGACAGCGATTTCTCTGGGGCCAACGTCCTGACTTTC
v_call: TRBV6-1; j_call: TRBJ2-1; d_call: TRBD2; clone_size: few; cdr3_aa: CASSETSGGRNEQFF; cdr3_nt: TGTGCCAGCAGTGAAACTAGCGGGGGACGGAATGAGCAGTTCTTC
v_call: TRBV7-2; j_call: TRBJ1-5; d_call: NA; clone_size: few; cdr3_aa: CASSLDAGQPQHF; cdr3_nt: TGTGCCAGCAGCTTAGATGCGGGACAGCCCCAGCATTTT
v_call: TRBV6-1; j_call: TRBJ2-1; d_call: TRBD2; clone_size: NA; cdr3_aa: CASSVVVAGGRGEQFF; cdr3_nt: TGTGCCAGCAGTGTGGTAGTAGCGGGAGGCAGGGGTGAGCAGTTCTTC
v_call: TRBV14; j_call: TRBJ2-5; d_call: NA; clone_size: few; cdr3_aa: CASSRTMTGRETQYF; cdr3_nt: TGTGCCAGCAGCCGAACGATGACAGGAAGAGAGACCCAGTACTTC
v_call: TRBV6-5; j_call: TRBJ1-5; d_call: NA; clone_size: few; cdr3_aa: CASRSGYSNQPQHF; cdr3_nt: TGTGCCAGCAGGTCAGGGTATAGCAATCAGCCCCAGCATTTT
v_call: TRBV27; j_call: TRBJ2-5; d_call: NA; clone_size: NA; cdr3_aa: CASSIDSRGTQYF; cdr3_nt: TGTGCCAGCAGCATCGACAGCCGAGGGACCCAGTACTTC
v_call: TRBV28; j_call: TRBJ2-3; d_call: NA; clone_size: NA; cdr3_aa: CASSWTASGADTQYF; cdr3_nt: TGTGCCAGCAGTTGGACCGCGTCGGGGGCAGATACGCAGTATTTT
v_call: TRBV14; j_call: TRBJ2-1; d_call: NA; clone_size: few; cdr3_aa: CASSQVNEQFF; cdr3_nt: TGTGCCAGCAGCCAAGTGAATGAGCAGTTCTTC
v_call: TRBV6-6; j_call: TRBJ2-5; d_call: NA; clone_size: NA; cdr3_aa: CASSYGGRTQETQYF; cdr3_nt: TGTGCCAGCAGTTACGGGGGTCGGACCCAAGAGACCCAGTACTTC
v_call: TRBV27; j_call: TRBJ1-1; d_call: NA; clone_size: NA; cdr3_aa: CASSPYPSTEAFF; cdr3_nt: TGTGCCAGCAGTCCCTATCCGTCTACTGAAGCTTTCTTT
v_call: TRBV4-2; j_call: TRBJ2-5; d_call: TRBD2; clone_size: NA; cdr3_aa: CASSQGLAGAQETQYF; cdr3_nt: TGTGCCAGCAGCCAAGGATTAGCGGGGGCCCAAGAGACCCAGTACTTC
v_call: TRBV5-1; j_call: TRBJ2-2; d_call: NA; clone_size: few; cdr3_aa: CASSLGLAGELFF; cdr3_nt: TGCGCCAGCAGCTTGGGACTAGCCGGGGAGCTGTTTTTT
v_call: TRBV5-6; j_call: TRBJ2-3; d_call: TRBD2; clone_size: few; cdr3_aa: CASSLGGRPDTQYF; cdr3_nt: TGTGCCAGCAGCTTGGGCGGGAGACCAGATACGCAGTATTTT